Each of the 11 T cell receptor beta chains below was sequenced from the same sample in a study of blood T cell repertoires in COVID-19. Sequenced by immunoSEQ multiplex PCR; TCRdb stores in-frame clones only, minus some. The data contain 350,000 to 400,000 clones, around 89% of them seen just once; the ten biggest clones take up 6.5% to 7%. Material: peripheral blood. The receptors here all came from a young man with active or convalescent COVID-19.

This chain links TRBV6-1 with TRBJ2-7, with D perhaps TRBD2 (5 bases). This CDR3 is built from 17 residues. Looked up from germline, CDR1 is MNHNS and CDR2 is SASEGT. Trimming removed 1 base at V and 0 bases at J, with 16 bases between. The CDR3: CASSEGKGAAISYEQYF. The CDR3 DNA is TGTGCCAGCAGTGAAGGGAAGGGAGCAGCCATCTCCTACGAGCAGTACTTC.

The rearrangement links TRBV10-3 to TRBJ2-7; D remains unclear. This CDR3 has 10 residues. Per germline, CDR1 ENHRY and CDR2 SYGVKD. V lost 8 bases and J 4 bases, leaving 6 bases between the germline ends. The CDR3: CAIGVYEQYF. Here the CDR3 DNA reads TGTGCCATCGGAGTGTACGAGCAGTACTTC.

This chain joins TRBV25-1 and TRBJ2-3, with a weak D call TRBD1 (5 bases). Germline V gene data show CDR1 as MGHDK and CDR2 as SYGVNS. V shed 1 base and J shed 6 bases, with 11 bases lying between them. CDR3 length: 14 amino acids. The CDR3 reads CASSEFKGWDTQYF. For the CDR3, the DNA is TGTGCCAGCAGTGAATTTAAGGGGTGGGATACGCAGTATTTT. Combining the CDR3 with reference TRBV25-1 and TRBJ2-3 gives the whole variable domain EADIYQTPRYLVIGTGKKITLECSQTMGHDKMYWYQQDPGMELHLIHYSYGVNSTEKGDLSSESTVSRIRTEHFPLTLESARPSHTSQYLCASSEFKGWDTQYFGPGTRLTVL.

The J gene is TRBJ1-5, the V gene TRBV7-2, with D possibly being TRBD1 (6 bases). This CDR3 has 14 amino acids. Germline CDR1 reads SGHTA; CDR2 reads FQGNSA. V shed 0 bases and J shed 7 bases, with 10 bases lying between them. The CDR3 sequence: CASSLAQGVQPQHF. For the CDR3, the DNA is TGTGCCAGCAGCTTAGCACAGGGAGTGCAGCCCCAGCATTTT.

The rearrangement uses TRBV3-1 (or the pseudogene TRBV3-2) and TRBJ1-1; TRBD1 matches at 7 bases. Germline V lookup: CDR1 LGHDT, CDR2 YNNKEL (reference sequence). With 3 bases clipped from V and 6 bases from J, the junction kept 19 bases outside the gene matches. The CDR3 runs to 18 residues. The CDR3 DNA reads TGTGCCAGCAGCCATCTACTGGCAGGGGGGAAGGTATACCCTGAAGCTTTCTTT. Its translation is CASSHLLAGGKVYPEAFF.

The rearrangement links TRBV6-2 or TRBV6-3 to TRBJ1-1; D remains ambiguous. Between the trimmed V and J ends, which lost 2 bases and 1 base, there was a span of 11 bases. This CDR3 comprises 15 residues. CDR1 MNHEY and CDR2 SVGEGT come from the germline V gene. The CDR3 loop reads CASSYVGLGNTEAFF. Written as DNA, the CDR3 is TGTGCCAGCAGTTACGTAGGACTGGGGAACACTGAAGCTTTCTTT.

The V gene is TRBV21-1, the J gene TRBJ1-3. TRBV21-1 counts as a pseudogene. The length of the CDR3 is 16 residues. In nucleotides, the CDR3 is TGTGCCAGCAGCAAGGGGCGGGGGCGAGCTGGAAACACCATATATTTT. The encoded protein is CASSKGRGRAGNTIYF.

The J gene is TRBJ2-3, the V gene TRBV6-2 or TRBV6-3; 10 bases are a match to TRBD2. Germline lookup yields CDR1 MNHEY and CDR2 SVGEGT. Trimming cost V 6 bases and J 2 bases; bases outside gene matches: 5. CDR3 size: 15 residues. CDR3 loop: CASSIAGGNTDTQYF. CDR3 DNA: TGTGCCAGCAGCATAGCGGGAGGAAACACAGATACGCAGTATTTT.

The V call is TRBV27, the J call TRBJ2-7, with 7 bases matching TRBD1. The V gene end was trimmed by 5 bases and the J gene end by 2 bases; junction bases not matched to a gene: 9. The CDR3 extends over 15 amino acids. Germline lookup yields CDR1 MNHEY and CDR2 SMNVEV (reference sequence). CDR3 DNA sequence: TGTGCCAGCAGTCCTCTGACAGGGCCCCCCTACGAGCAGTACTTC. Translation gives CASSPLTGPPYEQYF.

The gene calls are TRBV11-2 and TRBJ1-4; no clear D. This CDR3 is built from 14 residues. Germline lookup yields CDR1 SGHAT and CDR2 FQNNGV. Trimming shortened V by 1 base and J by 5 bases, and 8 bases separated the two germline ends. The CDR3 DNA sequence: TGTGCCAGCAGCTTAGCCCCCAGGAATGAAAAACTGTTTTTT. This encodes CASSLAPRNEKLFF.

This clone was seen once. CDR3 in DNA: TGTGCCAGCAGTTATACAGGGCTGGATACGCAGTATTTT. Amino acid sequence: CASSYTGLDTQYF. The chain employs TRBV7-3 and TRBJ2-3; TRBD1 is a possible D gene (6 bases). The CDR3 contains 13 residues. The V gene lost 6 bases and the J gene lost 6 bases, with 13 bases spanning the gap. Germline-derived CDR1 and CDR2 are SGHTA and FQGTGA.